This TCR beta chain was recovered during a study of blood T cell repertoires in COVID-19. Study overall: The origin of the acute and convalescent COVID-19 samples was the United States, Italy and Spain.

Germline CDR1 reads SGHAT; CDR2 reads FQNNGV. The CDR3 is 14 residues long. The germline V and J ends were trimmed by 1 base and 3 bases, with 10 bases remaining between them. Only one count was recorded for this clone. TCRdb's table, derived via immunoSEQ multiplex PCR, lists solely in-frame clones and lacks some. In the table there are some 58,000 clones, 65% to 90% of which are singletons. Input material: peripheral blood. The receptor was derived from a man aged 35 to 55 with acute or convalescent COVID-19. The J gene is TRBJ2-7, the V gene TRBV11-2; TRBD1 might be the D (6 bases). Written as DNA, the CDR3 is TGTGCCAGCAGCTTAGTAGGGACACTCTACGAGCAGTACTTC. Protein product: CASSLVGTLYEQYF.